Detailed here is one T cell receptor (beta chain). There is no known antigen for this receptor. Per-nucleotide qualities are absent, and no much larger clonotype sits a single base away. Another Seattle source contributed samples from volunteer blood donors who had recovered from COVID-19. Each collaborating institution followed its own protocols to collect whole blood in K2EDTA tubes. For TCRbeta analysis, collaborators shipped samples as frozen whole blood, isolated PBMCs, or DNA extracted from either of those sample types. The data stem from a study of blood T cell repertoires in COVID-19 (dated by TCRdb to 2020 to 2022). With respect to the entire study: Samples from collaborators originated in the United States, Italy and Spain and spanned both the acute and convalescent phases of COVID-19. The material from the prospective study consisted of cDNA or gDNA derived from T cells, B-cell-depleted T cells, or PBMCs. The dataset comprised deeply sampled blood TCRbeta repertoires from subjects exposed to, actively infected with, or recovered from COVID-19. The repertoires were released in a freely available public database meant as a resource for research on the immune response to SARS-CoV-2. The samples were drawn from the first 160 participants of the ongoing ImmuneRACE study and from over a thousand subjects provided by 6 global collaborators. Sample metadata almost always included a de-identified subject ID, COVID-19 status, age in years and sex. HLA class I and class II types, where available, came from metadata supplied by the sample provider rather than from assay-based typing.

V has 5 bases trimmed and J has 5 bases trimmed; junction bases matching no gene number 15. The CDR3 has 17 amino acids, counting the end cysteine and phenylalanine. Only the CDR3 part of the read is kept: 51 bases, read in frame from the first base. The germline V gene sets CDR1 to SGHAT and CDR2 to FQNNGV. Here is what the overall study found, with its caveats: Clinical and demographic metadata were provided uncurated, with the amount varying by source and participant.

TCRbeta CDR3 regions were amplified from genomic DNA by means of the immunoSEQ Assay, a bias-controlled multiplex PCR. For the original study's pipeline: Within the assay, amplification of reference gene primers was used to estimate how many nucleated cells each sample contained. To quantify the absolute abundance of each unique TCRbeta CDR3 rearrangement, sequence reads were collapsed and filtered. For each sample, productive Simpson clonality was calculated by taking the square root of Simpson's diversity index across productive rearrangements. TCRdb holds this immuneACCESS table with in-frame rearrangements only. Some clones are missing; in checked studies, unresolved V genes explain under half, and the rest has no known cause. That table supplies the V and J calls and clone size; D and trimming were determined from the DNA. This sample lists roughly 250,000 clones; about 88% were detected once. 2% to 2.5% of the sample goes to the ten largest clones.

The sequence is built from TRBV11-2 and TRBJ2-1; 7 bases in between match TRBD2. The receptor comes from a woman in her thirties or forties who had recovered from COVID-19. The sample taken for sequencing was peripheral blood. The nucleotide sequence reads TGTGCCAGCAGCCTAGCTCACGGACTAGGCGGAGACAATGAGCAGTTCTTC. It is translated as CASSLAHGLGGDNEQFF.